These T cell receptor beta chains were read from a single sample in a study of Ad26.COV2.S vaccination and SARS-CoV-2 variants. Data came from immunoSEQ multiplex PCR; TCRdb stores just in-frame clones and leaves some out. The sample carries about 350,000 clones, around 84% recorded once. The starting material was peripheral blood, obtained in a trial of Ad26.COV2.S vaccine versus placebo. These receptors were taken from a person between 18 and 60 years old who received the Ad26.COV2.S COVID-19 vaccine or a placebo. Both conserved end residues are part of each CDR3. The order of the fields is D gene, clone size, J gene, V gene, CDR3 DNA, CDR3 protein. A D gene is named only where the DNA matches it firmly. A row's size may be missing; if present it is once, few, many or a size class.

d_gene: NA; abundance: NA; j_gene: TRBJ2-2; v_gene: TRBV4-1; CDR3nt: TGCGCCAGCAGCCAAGATAACCTCGGGGCCGGGGAGCTGTTTTTT; CDR3aa: CASSQDNLGAGELFF
d_gene: NA; abundance: once; j_gene: TRBJ2-7; v_gene: TRBV6-5; CDR3nt: TGTGCCAGCAGGGGGTCCTACGAGCAGTACTTC; CDR3aa: CASRGSYEQYF
d_gene: NA; abundance: NA; j_gene: TRBJ1-2; v_gene: TRBV30; CDR3nt: TGTGCCTGGAGTGTCGGCAGTAACTATGGCTACACCTTC; CDR3aa: CAWSVGSNYGYTF
d_gene: NA; abundance: once; j_gene: TRBJ1-1; v_gene: TRBV30; CDR3nt: TGTGCCTCCAAATTTGGGAGCCCTGAAGCTTTCTTT; CDR3aa: CASKFGSPEAFF
d_gene: TRBD2; abundance: NA; j_gene: TRBJ2-1; v_gene: TRBV12-5; CDR3nt: TGTGCTAGTGGTCAGGGACTAGCGGGAGGATCCGGAAATGAGCAGTTCTTC; CDR3aa: CASGQGLAGGSGNEQFF
d_gene: TRBD1; abundance: NA; j_gene: TRBJ2-5; v_gene: TRBV6-5; CDR3nt: TGTGCCAGCAGAGACAGGGGACGGGAGACCCAGTACTTC; CDR3aa: CASRDRGRETQYF
d_gene: NA; abundance: NA; j_gene: TRBJ2-4; v_gene: TRBV19; CDR3nt: TGTGCCAGTAGTATAAGCGTGCTAGCCAAAAACATTCAGTACTTC; CDR3aa: CASSISVLAKNIQYF
d_gene: TRBD2; abundance: NA; j_gene: TRBJ2-1; v_gene: TRBV10-3; CDR3nt: TGTGCCATCGGGCAACTAGCGGGGGGGCCGAATGAGCAGTTCTTC; CDR3aa: CAIGQLAGGPNEQFF
d_gene: TRBD1; abundance: NA; j_gene: TRBJ2-7; v_gene: TRBV27; CDR3nt: TGTGCCAGCAGGGAAGGGGGCCTCTACGAGCAGTACTTC; CDR3aa: CASREGGLYEQYF
d_gene: NA; abundance: few; j_gene: TRBJ1-2; v_gene: TRBV25-1; CDR3nt: TGTGCCATAGGAACAGGGAACTATGGCTACACCTTC; CDR3aa: CAIGTGNYGYTF
d_gene: TRBD1; abundance: NA; j_gene: TRBJ1-4; v_gene: TRBV5-1; CDR3nt: TGCGCCAGCAGCTTCATGCCGTCAGGGGGAGGCGATGAAAAACTGTTTTTT; CDR3aa: CASSFMPSGGGDEKLFF
d_gene: NA; abundance: many; j_gene: TRBJ2-2; v_gene: TRBV7-7; CDR3nt: TGTGCTAGCAGCTTACAGCAGAGCACCGGGGAGCTGTTTTTT; CDR3aa: CASSLQQSTGELFF
d_gene: TRBD2; abundance: NA; j_gene: TRBJ2-7; v_gene: TRBV6-2/TRBV6-3; CDR3nt: TGTGCCAGCAGCATAATACGGGAGGGCGAGCAGTACTTC; CDR3aa: CASSIIREGEQYF
d_gene: TRBD1; abundance: few; j_gene: TRBJ1-2; v_gene: TRBV10-3; CDR3nt: TGTGCCATCAGGGGACAGAATACTTATGGCTACACCTTC; CDR3aa: CAIRGQNTYGYTF
d_gene: NA; abundance: few; j_gene: TRBJ1-1; v_gene: TRBV2; CDR3nt: TGTGCCAGCAGTGGGTCGGGAGACACTGAAGCTTTCTTT; CDR3aa: CASSGSGDTEAFF
d_gene: TRBD2; abundance: NA; j_gene: TRBJ2-4; v_gene: TRBV30; CDR3nt: TGTGCCAGCGGGGGCGGGGACATTCAGTACTTC; CDR3aa: CASGGGDIQYF
d_gene: NA; abundance: NA; j_gene: TRBJ2-3; v_gene: TRBV6-2/TRBV6-3; CDR3nt: TGTGCCAGCAGTTACAACGTTCAGACCCACACAGATACGCAGTATTTT; CDR3aa: CASSYNVQTHTDTQYF
d_gene: TRBD2; abundance: NA; j_gene: TRBJ2-2; v_gene: TRBV16; CDR3nt: TGTGCCAGCAGCCCTCCGGGACTAGCCGACACCGGGGAGCTGTTTTTT; CDR3aa: CASSPPGLADTGELFF
d_gene: TRBD1; abundance: NA; j_gene: TRBJ2-1; v_gene: TRBV30; CDR3nt: TGTGCCTGGAGCCGAGGGACAGGAGCTTACAATGAGCAGTTCTTC; CDR3aa: CAWSRGTGAYNEQFF
d_gene: TRBD1; abundance: NA; j_gene: TRBJ2-7; v_gene: TRBV7-8; CDR3nt: TGTGCCAGCAGCTTAAAAGGGGGGACAGGGGATTTGTACGAGCAGTACTTC; CDR3aa: CASSLKGGTGDLYEQYF
d_gene: NA; abundance: NA; j_gene: TRBJ1-2; v_gene: TRBV7-2; CDR3nt: TGTGCCAGCAGCTTAGCGTCGGCCCTGTATGGCTACACCTTC; CDR3aa: CASSLASALYGYTF
d_gene: TRBD2; abundance: NA; j_gene: TRBJ2-7; v_gene: TRBV27; CDR3nt: TGTGCCACCAGGGGGACTAGCGGAAGCTCCTACGAGCAGTACTTC; CDR3aa: CATRGTSGSSYEQYF
d_gene: NA; abundance: NA; j_gene: TRBJ2-1; v_gene: TRBV21-1; CDR3nt: TGTGCCAGCAGCAAAGGGGGACAGTACTACAATGAGCAGTTCTTC; CDR3aa: CASSKGGQYYNEQFF
d_gene: TRBD2; abundance: NA; j_gene: TRBJ2-5; v_gene: TRBV28; CDR3nt: TGTGCCAGCAGGACTAGCGGGGTGGGAGAGACCCAGTACTTC; CDR3aa: CASRTSGVGETQYF
d_gene: TRBD2; abundance: NA; j_gene: TRBJ2-1; v_gene: TRBV11-2; CDR3nt: TGTGCCAGCAGTCCGGGACTAGCGGAATACAATGAGCAGTTCTTC; CDR3aa: CASSPGLAEYNEQFF
d_gene: TRBD2; abundance: NA; j_gene: TRBJ2-3; v_gene: TRBV30; CDR3nt: TGTGCCTGTCCAAGGGGTAGCGGGGGCTTAAGTCTCACAGATACGCAGTATTTT; CDR3aa: CACPRGSGGLSLTDTQYF
d_gene: TRBD1; abundance: NA; j_gene: TRBJ1-5; v_gene: TRBV7-2; CDR3nt: TGTGCCAGCAGCTGGCGGCAGGGGGCGCAGCCCCAGCATTTT; CDR3aa: CASSWRQGAQPQHF
d_gene: NA; abundance: NA; j_gene: TRBJ1-1; v_gene: TRBV3-1/TRBV3-2; CDR3nt: TGTGCCAGCAGCCCTCAGGGTTTTTTGGACACTGAAGCTTTCTTT; CDR3aa: CASSPQGFLDTEAFF
d_gene: NA; abundance: NA; j_gene: TRBJ2-5; v_gene: TRBV24-1; CDR3nt: TGTGCCAGCAGGGGCCGCGAGGAGACCCAGTACTTC; CDR3aa: CASRGREETQYF
d_gene: NA; abundance: many; j_gene: TRBJ1-5; v_gene: TRBV19; CDR3nt: TGTGCCAGTTCACTGGGGGGGGGTATTGGCAATCAGCCCCAGCATTTT; CDR3aa: CASSLGGGIGNQPQHF
d_gene: NA; abundance: NA; j_gene: TRBJ2-7; v_gene: TRBV18; CDR3nt: TGTGCCAGCTCACCGAACTCCTACGAGCAGTACTTC; CDR3aa: CASSPNSYEQYF
d_gene: NA; abundance: few; j_gene: TRBJ2-1; v_gene: TRBV7-9; CDR3nt: TGTGCCAGCAGCCCTAGGGGCACGGAGCAGTTCTTC; CDR3aa: CASSPRGTEQFF
d_gene: NA; abundance: NA; j_gene: TRBJ1-1; v_gene: TRBV4-1; CDR3nt: TGCGCCAGCAGCGCGGCCGGAGATATGAACACTGAAGCTTTCTTT; CDR3aa: CASSAAGDMNTEAFF
d_gene: NA; abundance: NA; j_gene: TRBJ1-5; v_gene: TRBV19; CDR3nt: TGTGCCAGTAGTATAGGAACTAGCAATCAGCCCCAGCATTTT; CDR3aa: CASSIGTSNQPQHF
d_gene: NA; abundance: NA; j_gene: TRBJ2-2; v_gene: TRBV5-1; CDR3nt: TGCGCCAGCAGCTTGGATCCGGGTAATGGGGAGCTGTTTTTT; CDR3aa: CASSLDPGNGELFF
d_gene: NA; abundance: NA; j_gene: TRBJ2-1; v_gene: TRBV7-2; CDR3nt: TGTGCCAGCCGAACTTCAAGCTCCTACAATGAGCAGTTCTTC; CDR3aa: CASRTSSSYNEQFF
d_gene: NA; abundance: NA; j_gene: TRBJ2-1; v_gene: TRBV12-5; CDR3nt: TGTGCTAGTGGCACCTTTGGAGCCTACAATGAGCAGTTCTTC; CDR3aa: CASGTFGAYNEQFF
d_gene: NA; abundance: NA; j_gene: TRBJ1-5; v_gene: TRBV2; CDR3nt: TGTGCCAGCAGTGAATCAAGGCCCGGGGGGCATCAGCCCCAGCATTTT; CDR3aa: CASSESRPGGHQPQHF
d_gene: TRBD2; abundance: NA; j_gene: TRBJ2-7; v_gene: TRBV6-2/TRBV6-3; CDR3nt: TGTGCCAGCAGTCAGTGGACTAGCGGGGAATACGAGCAGTACTTC; CDR3aa: CASSQWTSGEYEQYF
d_gene: NA; abundance: NA; j_gene: TRBJ1-6; v_gene: TRBV9; CDR3nt: TGTGCCAGCAGCGGGTTGGGGGTCTTAGCTTCACCCCTCCACTTT; CDR3aa: CASSGLGVLASPLHF
d_gene: TRBD1; abundance: once; j_gene: TRBJ2-3; v_gene: TRBV10-3; CDR3nt: TGTGCCATCAGTGAGTGGGGACAGGGAGGCACAGATACGCAGTATTTT; CDR3aa: CAISEWGQGGTDTQYF
d_gene: NA; abundance: NA; j_gene: TRBJ1-1; v_gene: TRBV7-9; CDR3nt: TGTGCCAGCAGCACCCTACAGGGTTTGAAAGCTTTCTTT; CDR3aa: CASSTLQGLKAFF
d_gene: NA; abundance: NA; j_gene: TRBJ1-1; v_gene: TRBV7-9; CDR3nt: TGTGCCAGCAGCAGCCCGGGGGCTGAAGCTTTCTTT; CDR3aa: CASSSPGAEAFF
d_gene: NA; abundance: NA; j_gene: TRBJ2-5; v_gene: TRBV18; CDR3nt: TGTGCCAGCTCACCACGTGGGCCCCACCAAGAGACCCAGTACTTC; CDR3aa: CASSPRGPHQETQYF
d_gene: NA; abundance: NA; j_gene: TRBJ2-7; v_gene: TRBV2; CDR3nt: TGTGCCAGCAGTGAGCAGAGATATTCCTACGAGCAGTACTTC; CDR3aa: CASSEQRYSYEQYF
d_gene: TRBD2; abundance: NA; j_gene: TRBJ2-5; v_gene: TRBV7-2; CDR3nt: TGTGCCAGCAGCTTATGGGCGGGAGGTCTCCAAGAGACCCAGTACTTC; CDR3aa: CASSLWAGGLQETQYF
d_gene: NA; abundance: NA; j_gene: TRBJ2-2; v_gene: TRBV15; CDR3nt: TGTGCCACCAGCAGATACACGGGGCAGGGGGGCACCGGGGAGCTGTTTTTT; CDR3aa: CATSRYTGQGGTGELFF
d_gene: NA; abundance: NA; j_gene: TRBJ2-1; v_gene: TRBV24-1; CDR3nt: TGTGCCACCAGTGATTTGGCAGGGATGAATGAGCAGTTCTTC; CDR3aa: CATSDLAGMNEQFF
d_gene: TRBD1; abundance: NA; j_gene: TRBJ1-5; v_gene: TRBV6-2/TRBV6-3; CDR3nt: TGTGCCAGCAGTTACTGGGACAGCTATAGCAATCAGCCCCAGCATTTT; CDR3aa: CASSYWDSYSNQPQHF
d_gene: NA; abundance: NA; j_gene: TRBJ1-6; v_gene: TRBV5-1; CDR3nt: TGCGCCAGCAGCTTGGAACTTAGGTCACCCCTCCACTTT; CDR3aa: CASSLELRSPLHF
d_gene: NA; abundance: once; j_gene: TRBJ1-1; v_gene: TRBV19; CDR3nt: TGTGCCAGTAGTATAGGATGGGCTGAAGCTTTCTTT; CDR3aa: CASSIGWAEAFF
d_gene: NA; abundance: NA; j_gene: TRBJ2-3; v_gene: TRBV12-3/TRBV12-4; CDR3nt: TGTGCCAGCAGCCCGCCACATTTCGGTACGCAGTATTTT; CDR3aa: CASSPPHFGTQYF
d_gene: NA; abundance: NA; j_gene: TRBJ2-7; v_gene: TRBV5-4; CDR3nt: TGTGCCAGCAGCGGCCGGGAGACCGCGTCATACGAGCAGTACTTC; CDR3aa: CASSGRETASYEQYF